These 11 T cell receptor beta chains originate from one sample sequenced in a study of cytomegalovirus exposure and HLA in healthy donors. A multiplex PCR was run with 60 Vbeta primers and 13 Jbeta primers. The assay was immunoSEQ multiplex PCR, and TCRdb's table has in-frame clones only and misses some. The data contain 150,000 to 200,000 clones, 85% to 90% of them seen just once; the ten biggest clones take up roughly 1.9%. The sequenced sample was PBMCs. All receptors come from a woman in her late teens or twenties in good health and CMV-seronegative.

The rearrangement joins TRBV30 to TRBJ2-3, with D possibly TRBD1 on 6 matching bases. This CDR3 contains 13 residues. Trimming stripped 1 base from V and 6 bases from J, with 11 bases between. In germline, CDR1 is GTSNPN, CDR2 SVGIG (reference sequence). In DNA, the CDR3 is TGTGCCTGGAGTGCCGACAGGCCGGATACGCAGTATTTT. This codes for CAWSADRPDTQYF.

This clone is a singleton in its sample. The V gene is TRBV7-2, the J gene TRBJ2-3; 9 positions agree with TRBD2. The ends lost 3 bases at V and 2 bases at J; junction bases unmatched: 3. CDR1 is SGHTA, CDR2 FQGNSA, per germline. The CDR3 is 15 amino acids. The CDR3 protein is CASSFSGGYTDTQYF. CDR3 nucleotide sequence: TGTGCCAGCAGCTTTAGCGGGGGCTACACAGATACGCAGTATTTT.

This clone was seen once. The V call is TRBV9, the J call TRBJ2-5; 10 bases are shared with TRBD1. Unmatched junction bases numbered 7, after V lost 0 bases and J lost 5 bases. This CDR3 is 16 amino acids long. Germline V gene data show CDR1 as SGDLS and CDR2 as YYNGEE. The CDR3 nucleotides are TGTGCCAGCAGCGTAGGGGGGGACAGGGGATGGGAGACCCAGTACTTC. Amino acid sequence: CASSVGGDRGWETQYF.

There are a few counts of this clone. The genes are TRBV27 and TRBJ2-7, with D possibly matching TRBD1 (5 bases). The CDR3 consists of 14 residues. Germline V gene lookup returns CDR1 MNHEY and CDR2 SMNVEV (reference sequence). Deletions cut 6 bases from V and 2 bases from J, with 14 bases between. CDR3 sequence reads: CASSLGVNPYEQYF. CDR3 nucleotide sequence: TGTGCCAGCAGCCTAGGGGTAAACCCCTACGAGCAGTACTTC.

The chain links TRBV5-1 to TRBJ2-5; tentatively, D is TRBD2 (6 bases). V lost 5 bases to trimming and J lost 4 bases, with 27 bases between them. Germline CDR1 reads SGHRS; CDR2 reads YFSETQ. The CDR3 has 18 residues. Here the CDR3 DNA reads TGCGCCAGCAGTCTGGGGGGTACGGTCTCTCAGGAGGGAGAGACCCAGTACTTC. Translation: CASSLGGTVSQEGETQYF.

V gene TRBV11-3 combines with J gene TRBJ2-3, with D perhaps matching TRBD2 (5 bases). V was shortened by 1 base and J by 2 bases, with 13 bases between the two germline ends. This CDR3 spans 16 amino acids. Germline CDR1 SGHNT, CDR2 YENEEA. The chain's CDR3 is CASSLGVERNTDTQYF. CDR3 bases: TGTGCCAGCAGCTTAGGAGTGGAGCGGAACACAGATACGCAGTATTTT.

The chain links TRBV25-1 to TRBJ2-7; D remains unclear. The CDR3 has 11 residues. V was trimmed by 10 bases and J by 6 bases, leaving 13 bases between them. Per the germline V gene, CDR1 is MGHDK and CDR2 is SYGVNS. CDR3 protein: CATLLRCEQYF. CDR3 nucleotides: TGTGCCACCCTCCTACGCTGCGAGCAGTACTTC.

The chain employs TRBV4-2 and TRBJ2-7; perhaps TRBD1 as D (5 bases). The CDR3 has 15 amino acids. CDR1 LGHNA and CDR2 YNFKEQ come from the germline V gene. V lost 3 bases to trimming and J lost 3 bases, with 15 bases between them. The CDR3 sequence: CASSQWGGHNYEQYF. In DNA, the CDR3 is TGTGCCAGCAGCCAGTGGGGCGGACACAACTACGAGCAGTACTTC.

The rearrangement uses TRBV4-1 and TRBJ2-3, with 10 nucleotides matching TRBD2. This CDR3 contains 20 residues. CDR1 is MGHRA, CDR2 YSYEKL, per germline. V trimming: 0 bases; J trimming: 2 bases; junction bases outside the gene matches: 14. CDR3 in amino acids: CASSQELAGDLPSITDTQYF. DNA for the CDR3: TGCGCCAGCAGCCAAGAGCTAGCGGGAGATCTCCCCTCTATCACAGATACGCAGTATTTT.

This clone was seen once. The sample holds other DNA sequences that translate to the same CDR3. V gene TRBV10-3 combines with J gene TRBJ2-2; the match to TRBD2 covers 11 bases. CDR1 is ENHRY, CDR2 SYGVKD, per germline. The ends lost 5 bases at V and 2 bases at J; junction bases unmatched: 4. The CDR3 extends over 16 amino acids. The CDR3: CAISLAGGPNTGELFF. The CDR3, as DNA: TGTGCCATCAGTTTAGCGGGAGGGCCAAACACCGGGGAGCTGTTTTTT.

The genes are TRBV28 and TRBJ1-5; 11 nucleotides match TRBD1. Trimming cost V 4 bases and J 7 bases; bases outside gene matches: 6. Germline CDR1 is MDHEN and CDR2 is SYDVKM. The CDR3 sequence is 15 residues long. DNA of the CDR3: TGTGCCAGCAGTTCCGGACAGGGGGCACGCCAGCCCCAGCATTTT. This translates into CASSSGQGARQPQHF.